This TCR beta chain was identified in a study of early T cells in non-severe SARS-CoV-2 infection (dated by TCRdb to the early 2020s). About the full investigation: Bulk RNA from unsorted whole blood was used for TCR sequencing, so alpha and beta chains could not be paired. The study at large found these results: VDJdb matching was skewed toward anti-spike CD8 responses, so virus-specific expansions were likely underestimated and private and CD4 specificities were missed.

This clonotype was recorded at least ten times. Its target antigen remains unknown. It has no much larger one-base neighbor in the sample; base qualities were not kept. This was a case-control study nested in a cohort of healthcare workers in London, UK, who had nasopharyngeal swab PCR tests and blood samples taken every week. Healthcare workers were enrolled in the week of the UK lockdown, from 23 to 31 March 2020, and were followed every week for up to about 16 weeks. Libraries were prepared through 5' RACE. The instrument was a NextSeq 500. In the TCR library protocol, unique molecular identifiers were attached to individual cDNA molecules to correct for PCR bias and sequencing error. Both TCR alpha and beta chains were sequenced, and tight co-correlation was observed between alpha and beta sequence abundances in each sample. In the authors' own workflow: Decombinator V4 was used to perform V gene, J gene and CDR3 annotation of TCR sequences. Expanded TCRs were defined as changing significantly between any two time points under a Poisson model with p below 0.0001. TCR abundances were normalised to the total number of TCRs sequenced per sample and were expressed as counts per million. TRAV1-2 paired with TRAJ12, TRAJ20 or TRAJ33 defined MAIT TCRs, while TRAV10 paired with TRAJ18 defined iNKT TCRs. A search of VDJdb, accessed on 1 November 2021, was run for TCRs annotated to CMV, EBV and SARS-CoV-2, with TCRs annotated for multiple antigens excluded. The public reads were reanalyzed by TCRdb: fastp trimming at Q25, MiXCR alignment, in-frame beta chains only. Identical CDR3 protein sequences are pooled into one entry, listed with their most common genes and DNA. V and J calls and clone size were set by TCRdb, not the authors. This sample gives roughly 46,000 distinct CDR3 sequences in total; 5.4% of them show up just once. The top ten hold about 4.9% of the sample.

The CDR3, cysteine through phenylalanine, is 16 amino acids long. The only DNA kept is the CDR3, 48 bases in frame from the first base. CDR1 and CDR2, looked up from the germline V gene (reference sequence), are LNHNV and YYDKDF. Germline trimming: 0 bases from V, 6 bases from J; junction bases outside gene matches: 9. The sequence came from an adult who was a healthcare worker with PCR-confirmed SARS-CoV-2 infection or an uninfected control (not recorded which). The starting material was whole blood, obtained at baseline. The V and J segments used are TRBV15 and TRBJ2-3, and TRBD2 aligns with 7 junction nucleotides. The CDR3 sequence is CATSRDGGDAQDTQYF. DNA sequence: TGTGCCACCAGCAGAGATGGGGGGGACGCACAGGATACGCAGTATTTT. With the portions outside the CDR3 filled from the reference TRBV15 and TRBJ2-3 genes, the complete variable region becomes DAMVIQNPRYQVTQFGKPVTLSCSQTLNHNVMYWYQQKSSQAPKLLFHYYDKDFNNEADTPDNFQSRRPNTSFCFLDIRSPGLGDTAMYLCATSRDGGDAQDTQYFGPGTRLTVL.